This record looks at one T cell receptor beta chain sequence and its context. Its specificity is unknown. Use of 60 Vbeta and 13 Jbeta primers characterized the PCR. Repertoires were generated with immunoSEQ multiplex PCR, while TCRdb's copy carries only in-frame clones and drops some. The data show more than 80,000 clones, 76% seen once. The data were taken from a study of cytomegalovirus exposure and HLA in healthy donors. Overall study results and limits: Near-uniform donor sequencing depth was presumed by presence/absence analyses. TCR beta chains numbering more than 150 were designated cytomegalovirus-associated.

CDR3 length: 16 amino acids. The junction had 8 bases not matched to a gene; V was cut back by 3 bases and J by 4 bases. Germline CDR1 SEHNR, CDR2 FQNEAQ (reference sequence). The genes are TRBV7-9 and TRBJ2-5; 10 nucleotides match TRBD1. The TCR was taken from a woman aged 55-70 years in good health and CMV-seropositive. The sequenced sample was PBMCs. In DNA form, the CDR3 reads TGTGCCAGCAGCTTCCCGGGGACAGGGGCGGTAGAGACCCAGTACTTC. Translating gives CASSFPGTGAVETQYF. The variable domain in full, with the rest retrieved from reference TRBV7-9 and TRBJ2-5, is DTGVSQNPRHKITKRGQNVTFRCDPISEHNRLYWYRQTLGQGPEFLTYFQNEAQLEKSRLLSDRFSAERPKGSFSTLEIQRTEQGDSAMYLCASSFPGTGAVETQYFGPGTRLLVL.